The clone carrying this T cell receptor (beta chain) came up a few times. TCRdb passed the PCR reads through MiXCR, listing each CDR3 protein once. The table has some 97,000 distinct CDR3 sequences, 20% to 25% seen once. The CDR3 consists of 15 residues. Germline CDR1 is SGHRS and CDR2 is YFSETQ. V lost 1 base and J 4 bases, leaving 15 bases between the germline ends. The data stem from a study of molecular identifiers for immune sequencing clone quantification. This chain links TRBV5-1 with TRBJ2-7; a possible D gene is TRBD2 (5 bases). What was sequenced was naive CD8+ T cells from blood, with Jurkat cell RNA spiked in. Subset meaning: FACS-sorted CD8+CD4-CCR7+CD45RA+ naive T cells. The sequence was obtained from a human donor in good health. Some libraries in this study had Jurkat cell RNA spiked in. The CDR3, as DNA: TGCGCCAGCAGCTTGACCGAAATACGGGGTTACGAGCAGTACTTC. It translates to CASSLTEIRGYEQYF.